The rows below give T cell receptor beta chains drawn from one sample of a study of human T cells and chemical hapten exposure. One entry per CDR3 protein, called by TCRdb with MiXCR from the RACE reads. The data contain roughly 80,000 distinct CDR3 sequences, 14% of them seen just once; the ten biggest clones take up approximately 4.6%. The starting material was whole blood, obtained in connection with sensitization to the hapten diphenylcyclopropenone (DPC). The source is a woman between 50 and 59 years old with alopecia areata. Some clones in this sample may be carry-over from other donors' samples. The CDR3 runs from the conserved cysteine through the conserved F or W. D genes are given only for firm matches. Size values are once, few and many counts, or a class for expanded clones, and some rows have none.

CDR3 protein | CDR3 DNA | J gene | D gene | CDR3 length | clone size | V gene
CASSHRDRDNEQFF | TGTGCCAGCAGCCACCGGGACAGGGACAATGAGCAGTTCTTC | TRBJ2-1 | TRBD1 | 14 | many | TRBV13
CASSLPGQGNLPLHF | TGTGCCAGCAGTCTACCGGGACAGGGGAACTTGCCCCTCCACTTT | TRBJ1-6 | TRBD1 | 15 | few | TRBV28
CASSFLPSGSSTDTQYF | TGTGCCAGCAGTTTCCTCCCTAGCGGATCTAGCACAGATACGCAGTATTTT | TRBJ2-3 | TRBD2 | 17 | few | TRBV12-3/TRBV12-4
CASSSRTLRVDEQFF | TGCGCCAGCAGCTCTCGCACCCTCAGGGTTGATGAGCAGTTCTTC | TRBJ2-1 | . | 15 | few | TRBV4-1
CASSYTRNTEAFF | TGTGCCAGCAGTTACACCAGAAACACTGAAGCTTTCTTT | TRBJ1-1 | . | 13 | . | TRBV6-5
CASSIGHRHGETQYF | TGTGCCAGCAGCATAGGACACCGCCACGGGGAGACCCAGTACTTC | TRBJ2-5 | . | 15 | . | TRBV11-3
CATRRTNTGELFF | TGTGCCACCCGACGGACGAACACCGGGGAGCTGTTTTTT | TRBJ2-2 | . | 13 | . | TRBV6-2/TRBV6-3
CSARGPGEDQPQHF | TGCAGTGCTAGAGGTCCCGGGGAGGATCAGCCCCAGCATTTT | TRBJ1-5 | . | 14 | . | TRBV20-1
CASSIDAGGPGEQFF | TGTGCCAGTAGTATCGATGCGGGAGGGCCGGGGGAGCAGTTCTTC | TRBJ2-1 | TRBD2 | 15 | . | TRBV19
CSGQDTQYF | TGCAGCGGGCAGGATACGCAGTATTTT | TRBJ2-3 | . | 9 | . | TRBV29-1
CASSLEGVFSEAFF | TGTGCCAGCAGCTTAGAAGGGGTTTTTTCTGAAGCTTTCTTT | TRBJ1-1 | . | 14 | many | TRBV11-2
CASSLVGLATPSSYNEQFF | TGTGCCAGCAGCTTAGTAGGACTAGCCACACCGAGCTCCTACAATGAGCAGTTCTTC | TRBJ2-1 | TRBD2 | 19 | . | TRBV7-9
CASSPRLAGGDTQYF | TGTGCCAGCAGTCCGCGACTAGCGGGAGGAGATACGCAGTATTTT | TRBJ2-3 | TRBD2 | 15 | many | TRBV6-2/TRBV6-3
CASSTGLAGVSNEQFF | TGTGCCAGCAGCACAGGACTAGCGGGAGTTTCTAATGAGCAGTTCTTC | TRBJ2-1 | TRBD2 | 16 | . | TRBV5-6
CASSFGGRIPTDTQYF | TGTGCCAGCAGTTTTGGGGGGCGCATTCCCACAGATACGCAGTATTTT | TRBJ2-3 | . | 16 | few | TRBV28
CASTQGTEAKAFF | TGTGCCAGCACCCAAGGGACAGAAGCTAAAGCTTTCTTT | TRBJ1-1 | TRBD1 | 13 | few | TRBV28
CASSRGTVNEKLFF | TGTGCCAGCAGCCGCGGGACAGTTAATGAAAAACTGTTTTTT | TRBJ1-4 | TRBD1 | 14 | . | TRBV14
CASSLVARAYSTNEKLFF | TGTGCCAGCAGCTTAGTCGCCAGGGCATATTCAACTAATGAAAAACTGTTTTTT | TRBJ1-4 | . | 18 | many | TRBV7-2
CASSLRGRETEAFF | TGTGCCAGCTCACTCAGGGGGCGCGAGACTGAAGCTTTCTTT | TRBJ1-1 | TRBD1 | 14 | few | TRBV18
CASSLTGGPYNEQFF | TGTGCCAGCAGCTTAACGGGAGGGCCCTACAATGAGCAGTTCTTC | TRBJ2-1 | TRBD2 | 15 | medium-sized | TRBV7-9
CSVEVQGADTQYF | TGCAGCGTTGAAGTACAGGGTGCAGATACGCAGTATTTT | TRBJ2-3 | . | 13 | . | TRBV29-1
CSVERQGFSSYNEQFF | TGCAGCGTTGAGAGACAGGGTTTCAGCTCCTACAATGAGCAGTTCTTC | TRBJ2-1 | TRBD1 | 16 | . | TRBV29-1
CASSLLRTFEPNQPQHF | TGTGCCAGCAGTTTATTACGCACCTTCGAACCGAATCAGCCCCAGCATTTT | TRBJ1-5 | . | 17 | few | TRBV28
CASRVAGVDEQFF | TGTGCCAGCAGGGTAGCGGGAGTCGATGAGCAGTTCTTC | TRBJ2-1 | TRBD2 | 13 | . | TRBV6-2/TRBV6-3
CASSLGFGRVYNEQFF | TGTGCCAGCAGCTTAGGGTTTGGGAGGGTATACAATGAGCAGTTCTTC | TRBJ2-1 | TRBD2 | 16 | many | TRBV7-8
CASSLGDLRSTDTQYF | TGCGCCAGCAGCTTGGGAGACCTCCGGAGCACAGATACGCAGTATTTT | TRBJ2-3 | . | 16 | . | TRBV5-1
CASSPRLAANTGELFF | TGTGCCAGCTCACCACGACTAGCGGCGAACACCGGGGAGCTGTTTTTT | TRBJ2-2 | TRBD2 | 16 | few | TRBV18
CASSPGPSSVGNTIYF | TGTGCCAGCAGCCCGGGCCCCAGCTCGGTAGGAAACACCATATATTTT | TRBJ1-3 | . | 16 | many | TRBV7-7
CSVDSERELGEQYF | TGCAGCGTTGACTCAGAGCGGGAGCTTGGCGAGCAGTACTTC | TRBJ2-7 | TRBD2 | 14 | . | TRBV29-1
CASSSMVWEGKNIQYF | TGTGCCAGCAGTTCCATGGTTTGGGAGGGCAAAAACATTCAGTACTTC | TRBJ2-4 | TRBD2 | 16 | . | TRBV12-3/TRBV12-4
CASIDRSSLNEQFF | TGTGCCAGCATCGACAGGTCCAGCCTCAATGAGCAGTTCTTC | TRBJ2-1 | . | 14 | medium-sized | TRBV6-6
CASSLWGQGNEQFF | TGTGCCAGCAGTTTATGGGGACAGGGCAATGAGCAGTTCTTC | TRBJ2-1 | TRBD1 | 14 | few | TRBV28
CASSLAPDPNYGYTF | TGTGCCAGCAGCTTAGCGCCGGACCCTAACTATGGCTACACCTTC | TRBJ1-2 | . | 15 | . | TRBV7-9
CASSESIKNTEAFF | TGCGCCAGCAGTGAGTCTATCAAAAACACTGAAGCTTTCTTT | TRBJ1-1 | . | 14 | few | TRBV10-1
CASSPRTGLDSPLHF | TGTGCCAGCTCACCGCGGACAGGGTTGGATTCACCCCTCCACTTT | TRBJ1-6 | TRBD1 | 15 | . | TRBV18
CASSYGPGGREQYF | TGTGCCAGCAGTTACGGGCCAGGGGGTCGCGAGCAGTACTTC | TRBJ2-7 | TRBD1 | 14 | few | TRBV27
CASSLWSLVSLTSGRQRVTDTQYF | TGTGCCAGCAGCTTATGGTCTTTGGTCTCCTTGACTAGCGGGAGGCAAAGGGTCACAGATACGCAGTATTTT | TRBJ2-3 | TRBD2 | 24 | few | TRBV7-8
CASSLGTLNTGELFF | TGTGCCAGCAGCTTAGGGACACTGAACACCGGGGAGCTGTTTTTT | TRBJ2-2 | . | 15 | . | TRBV7-8
CSASGETQYF | TGCAGTGCAAGTGGGGAGACCCAGTACTTC | TRBJ2-5 | . | 10 | few | TRBV20-1
CASKVLATGSGTQYF | TGTGCCAGCAAAGTACTAGCGACAGGATCCGGGACCCAGTACTTC | TRBJ2-5 | . | 15 | . | TRBV6-5
CASSAGHSTDTQYF | TGCGCCAGCAGCGCCGGGCATAGCACAGATACGCAGTATTTT | TRBJ2-3 | . | 14 | . | TRBV5-1
CASSAQGYPQETQYF | TGTGCCAGCAGCGCTCAAGGGTATCCGCAAGAGACCCAGTACTTC | TRBJ2-5 | . | 15 | many | TRBV7-2
CATTDSPYNEQFF | TGTGCCACCACGGACAGCCCCTACAATGAGCAGTTCTTC | TRBJ2-1 | . | 13 | medium-sized | TRBV27
CASSPGTGVGYEQFF | TGTGCCAGCTCACCCGGGACAGGGGTCGGCTATGAGCAGTTCTTC | TRBJ2-1 | TRBD1 | 15 | few | TRBV18
CASSLDRGSYNEQFF | TGTGCCAGCAGCCTGGACAGGGGGTCCTACAATGAGCAGTTCTTC | TRBJ2-1 | TRBD1 | 15 | many | TRBV5-4
CASSLDLRASTGELFF | TGTGCCAGCAGCTTAGATTTGCGAGCGAGCACCGGGGAGCTGTTTTTT | TRBJ2-2 | . | 16 | . | TRBV11-2
CSARDGGPRSGNTIYF | TGCAGTGCTAGAGATGGGGGACCGCGCTCTGGAAACACCATATATTTT | TRBJ1-3 | . | 16 | . | TRBV20-1
CASSHNQGQPQHF | TGTGCCAGCAGTCATAATCAGGGACAGCCCCAGCATTTT | TRBJ1-5 | . | 13 | many | TRBV7-9
CSATDRLAGFYEQYF | TGCAGTGCTACAGATCGACTAGCGGGTTTCTACGAGCAGTACTTC | TRBJ2-7 | TRBD2 | 15 | . | TRBV20-1
CASGAGVNTGELFF | TGTGCTTCGGGAGCGGGAGTGAACACCGGGGAGCTGTTTTTT | TRBJ2-2 | TRBD2 | 14 | few | TRBV30
CASSSNSPLHF | TGTGCCAGCAGCTCCAATTCACCCCTCCACTTT | TRBJ1-6 | . | 11 | . | TRBV11-2
CSANLNEQYF | TGCAGTGCAAACTTAAACGAGCAGTACTTC | TRBJ2-7 | . | 10 | . | TRBV20-1
CASRLRGINQPQHF | TGTGCCAGCAGACTTAGGGGGATCAATCAGCCCCAGCATTTT | TRBJ1-5 | . | 14 | . | TRBV27
CASSRESWGNEQFF | TGTGCCAGCTCACGGGAGTCGTGGGGCAATGAGCAGTTCTTC | TRBJ2-1 | . | 14 | . | TRBV18
CSARQGSAEKLFF | TGCAGTGCTCGACAGGGGTCGGCTGAAAAACTGTTTTTT | TRBJ1-4 | TRBD1 | 13 | . | TRBV20-1
CASSPQTSGPMNTEAFF | TGTGCCAGCTCACCTCAGACTTCAGGTCCCATGAACACTGAAGCTTTCTTT | TRBJ1-1 | . | 17 | . | TRBV18